Only a few counts were recorded for the clone carrying this TCR beta chain. In the authors' methods: Estimation of nucleated cell counts relied on the amplification of reference gene primers. Some clones are missing from TCRdb's copy, which holds only in-frame ones; the method was immunoSEQ multiplex PCR. The V and J calls and clone size come from that table; D and trimming were worked out from the DNA. The sample lists more than 95,000 clones; roughly 86% were seen once. Looked up from germline, CDR1 is MDHEN and CDR2 is SYDVKM. CDR3 length: 15 residues. Trimming cost V 3 bases and J 4 bases; bases outside gene matches: 6. This sample was included in a study of blood T cell repertoires in COVID-19. At the level of the study: Acute and convalescent COVID-19 specimens originated in the United States, Italy and Spain. T cells, B-cell-depleted T cells, or PBMCs supplied cDNA or gDNA.

V and J are TRBV28 and TRBJ1-5; TRBD1 agrees at 7 bases. The receptor comes from a woman in her fifties or sixties in a cohort sampled during active or convalescent COVID-19. The sequenced sample was peripheral blood. DNA for the CDR3: TGTGCCAGCAGTTTTGCGGAACAGGGGAATCAGCCCCAGCATTTT. This gives the protein CASSFAEQGNQPQHF.